This TCR beta chain was recorded in a study of blood T cell repertoires in COVID-19. The data were produced by immunoSEQ multiplex PCR, yet TCRdb's version contains in-frame clones alone and is incomplete. This sample has just under 90,000 clones, with 72% found just once. The TCR comes from a woman aged 80 or older with acute or convalescent COVID-19. Sequenced sample: peripheral blood.

The CDR3 bases are TGTGCCAGCAGCGTAGGCAGGGAAGGCTATGGCTACACCTTC. Its protein product is CASSVGREGYGYTF. This chain joins TRBV9 and TRBJ1-2; D is perhaps TRBD1 (5 bases). This CDR3 is built from 14 residues. Trimming left V 0 bases short and J 4 bases short, with 10 bases between. Germline lookup yields CDR1 SGDLS and CDR2 YYNGEE.